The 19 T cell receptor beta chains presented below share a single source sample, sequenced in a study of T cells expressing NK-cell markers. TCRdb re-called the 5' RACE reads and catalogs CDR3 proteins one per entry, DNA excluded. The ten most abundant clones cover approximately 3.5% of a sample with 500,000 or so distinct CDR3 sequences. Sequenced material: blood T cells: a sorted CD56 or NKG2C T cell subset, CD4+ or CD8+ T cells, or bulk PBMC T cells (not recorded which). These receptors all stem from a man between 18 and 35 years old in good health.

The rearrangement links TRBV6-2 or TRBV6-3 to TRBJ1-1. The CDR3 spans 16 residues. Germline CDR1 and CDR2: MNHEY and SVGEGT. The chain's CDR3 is CASTLRTSDLLTEAFF.

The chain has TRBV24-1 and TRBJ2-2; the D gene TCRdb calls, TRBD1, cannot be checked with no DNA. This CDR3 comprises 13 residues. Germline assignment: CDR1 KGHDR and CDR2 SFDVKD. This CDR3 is CAIRTGDTGELFF.

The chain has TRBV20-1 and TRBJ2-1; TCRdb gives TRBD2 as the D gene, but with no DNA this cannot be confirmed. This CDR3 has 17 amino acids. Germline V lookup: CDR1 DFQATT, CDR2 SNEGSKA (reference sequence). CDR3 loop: CSARKNSGNGSYNEQFF.

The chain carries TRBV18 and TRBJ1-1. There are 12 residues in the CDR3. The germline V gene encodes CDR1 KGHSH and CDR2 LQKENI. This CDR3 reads CASSLRTTEAFF.

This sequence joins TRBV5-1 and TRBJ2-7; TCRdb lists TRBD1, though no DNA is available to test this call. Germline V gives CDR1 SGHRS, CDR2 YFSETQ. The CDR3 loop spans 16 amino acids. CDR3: CASSWDRTGGKDEQYF.

CDR3 region: CASSSPGPNTEAFF. V is TRBV7-9 and J is TRBJ1-1; absent DNA, TCRdb's TRBD1 call cannot be checked. The germline V gene has CDR1 SEHNR and CDR2 FQNEAQ (reference sequence). This CDR3 contains 14 residues.

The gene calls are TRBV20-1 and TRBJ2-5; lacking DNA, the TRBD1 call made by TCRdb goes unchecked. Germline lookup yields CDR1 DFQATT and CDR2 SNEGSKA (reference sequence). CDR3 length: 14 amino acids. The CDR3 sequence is CSAEKNGAQETQYF.

CDR3 residues: CSARDPTRNTGELFF. The chain joins TRBV20-1 to TRBJ2-2. The germline gives CDR1 DFQATT, CDR2 SNEGSKA (reference sequence). This CDR3 is built from 15 residues.

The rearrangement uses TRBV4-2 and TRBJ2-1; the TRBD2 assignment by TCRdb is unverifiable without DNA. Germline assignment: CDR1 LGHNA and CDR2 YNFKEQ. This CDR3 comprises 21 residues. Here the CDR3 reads CASSHRPGTSGRKSSYNEQFF.

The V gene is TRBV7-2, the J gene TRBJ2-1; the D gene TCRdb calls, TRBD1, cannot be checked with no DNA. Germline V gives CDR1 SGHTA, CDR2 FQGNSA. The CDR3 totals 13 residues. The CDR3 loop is CASSLRGRDEQFF.

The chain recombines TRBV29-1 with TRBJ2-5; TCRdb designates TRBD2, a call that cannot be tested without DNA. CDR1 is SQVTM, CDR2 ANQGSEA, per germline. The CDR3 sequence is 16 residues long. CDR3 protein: CSVEVPPRAGGETQYF.

This CDR3 reads CASSWGPIGDTQYF. The V call is TRBV5-1, the J call TRBJ2-3. Germline V gene sequence: CDR1 SGHRS, CDR2 YFSETQ. The length of the CDR3 is 14 residues.

The CDR3 is CASTPLGGPTYEQYF. This chain links TRBV12-3 or TRBV12-4 with TRBJ2-7; TCRdb designates TRBD1, a call that cannot be tested without DNA. The CDR3 spans 15 residues.

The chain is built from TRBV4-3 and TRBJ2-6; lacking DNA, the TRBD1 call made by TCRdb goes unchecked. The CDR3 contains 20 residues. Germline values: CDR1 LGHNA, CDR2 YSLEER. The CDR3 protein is CASSQVVQGVISSGANVLTF.

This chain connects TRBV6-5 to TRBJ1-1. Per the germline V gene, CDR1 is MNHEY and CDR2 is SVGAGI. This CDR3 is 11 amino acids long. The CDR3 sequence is CSTVQNTEAFF.

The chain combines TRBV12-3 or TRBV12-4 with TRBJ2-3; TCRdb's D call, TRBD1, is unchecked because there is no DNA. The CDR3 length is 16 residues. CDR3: CASSPRTGVNSDTQYF.

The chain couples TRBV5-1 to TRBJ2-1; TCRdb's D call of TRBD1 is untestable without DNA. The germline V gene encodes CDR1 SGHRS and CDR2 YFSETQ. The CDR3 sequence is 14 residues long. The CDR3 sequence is CASSVDRDYNEQFF.

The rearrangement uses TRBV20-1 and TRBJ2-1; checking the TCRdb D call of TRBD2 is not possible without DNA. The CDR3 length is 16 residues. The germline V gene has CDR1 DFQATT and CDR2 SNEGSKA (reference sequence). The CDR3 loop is CSASDGTRGDYNEQFF.

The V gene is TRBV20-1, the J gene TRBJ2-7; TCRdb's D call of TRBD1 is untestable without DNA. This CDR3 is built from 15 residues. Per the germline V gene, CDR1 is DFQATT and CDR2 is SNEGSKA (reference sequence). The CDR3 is CSASGSAGGNYEQYF.